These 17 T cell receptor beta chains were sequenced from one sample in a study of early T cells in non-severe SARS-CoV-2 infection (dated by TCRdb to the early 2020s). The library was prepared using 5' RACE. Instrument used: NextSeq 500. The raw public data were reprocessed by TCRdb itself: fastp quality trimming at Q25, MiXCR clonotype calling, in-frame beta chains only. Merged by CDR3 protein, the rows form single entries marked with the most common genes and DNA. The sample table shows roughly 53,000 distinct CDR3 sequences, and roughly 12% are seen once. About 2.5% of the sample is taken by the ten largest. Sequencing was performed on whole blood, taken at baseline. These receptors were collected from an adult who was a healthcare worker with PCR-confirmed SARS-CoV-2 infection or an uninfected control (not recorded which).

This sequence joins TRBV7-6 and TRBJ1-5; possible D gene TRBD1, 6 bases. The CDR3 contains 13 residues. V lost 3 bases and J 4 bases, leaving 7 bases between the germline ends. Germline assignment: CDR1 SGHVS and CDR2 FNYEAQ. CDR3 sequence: CASSFDRNQPQHF. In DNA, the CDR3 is TGTGCCAGCAGCTTTGACAGGAATCAGCCCCAGCATTTT.

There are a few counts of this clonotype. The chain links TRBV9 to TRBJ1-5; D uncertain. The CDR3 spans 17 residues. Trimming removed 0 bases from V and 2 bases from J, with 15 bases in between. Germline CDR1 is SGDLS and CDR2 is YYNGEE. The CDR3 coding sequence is TGTGCCAGCAGCGTAGGCCGGGAAAGTGGTGGCAATCAGCCCCAGCATTTT. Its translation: CASSVGRESGGNQPQHF. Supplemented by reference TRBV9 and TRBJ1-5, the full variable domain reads DSGVTQTPKHLITATGQRVTLRCSPRSGDLSVYWYQQSLDQGLQFLIQYYNGEERAKGNILERFSAQQFPDLHSELNLSSLELGDSALYFCASSVGRESGGNQPQHFGDGTRLSIL.

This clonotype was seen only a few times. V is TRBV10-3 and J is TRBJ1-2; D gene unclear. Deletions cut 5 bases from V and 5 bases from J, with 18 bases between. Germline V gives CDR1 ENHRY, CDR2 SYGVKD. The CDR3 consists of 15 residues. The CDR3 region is CAISTQGSSGYGYTF. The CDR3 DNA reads TGTGCCATCAGTACCCAAGGGAGCTCGGGTTATGGCTACACCTTC.

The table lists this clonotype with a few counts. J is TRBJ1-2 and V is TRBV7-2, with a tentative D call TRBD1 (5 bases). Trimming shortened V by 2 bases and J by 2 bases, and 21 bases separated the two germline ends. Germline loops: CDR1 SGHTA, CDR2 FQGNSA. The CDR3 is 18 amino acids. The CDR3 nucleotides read TGTGCCAGCAGCTTAACCCTGGTGCAGGGCCACTCGAACTATGGCTACACCTTC. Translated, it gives CASSLTLVQGHSNYGYTF. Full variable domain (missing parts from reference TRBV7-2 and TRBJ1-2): GAGVSQSPSNKVTEKGKDVELRCDPISGHTALYWYRQSLGQGLEFLIYFQGNSAPDKSGLPSDRFSAERTGGSVSTLTIQRTQQEDSAVYLCASSLTLVQGHSNYGYTFGSGTRLTVV.

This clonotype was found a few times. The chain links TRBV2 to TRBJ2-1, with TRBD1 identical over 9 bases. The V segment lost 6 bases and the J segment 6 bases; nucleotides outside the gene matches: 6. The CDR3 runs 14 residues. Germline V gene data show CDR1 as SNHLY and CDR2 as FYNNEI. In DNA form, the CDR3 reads TGTGCCAGCAGCTCCGGGACAGGGTTCAATGAGCAGTTCTTC. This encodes CASSSGTGFNEQFF.

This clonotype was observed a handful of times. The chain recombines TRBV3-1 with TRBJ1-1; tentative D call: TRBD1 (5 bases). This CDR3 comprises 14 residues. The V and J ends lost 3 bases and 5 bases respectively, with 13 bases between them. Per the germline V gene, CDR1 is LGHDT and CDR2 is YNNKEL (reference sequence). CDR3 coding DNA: TGTGCCAGCAGCCAGGGGGTCCGGGGTACTGAAGCTTTCTTT. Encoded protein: CASSQGVRGTEAFF.

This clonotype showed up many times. The CDR3 spells CASSPTGVRRVGGNTIYF. CDR3 coding DNA: TGCGCCAGCAGCCCCACCGGGGTCCGGAGGGTGGGAGGAAACACCATATATTTT. V and J are TRBV4-1 and TRBJ1-3, with D unclear. This CDR3 spans 18 amino acids. V was cut by 4 bases and J by 4 bases, with 23 bases left in between. CDR1 and CDR2 from the germline V gene are MGHRA and YSYEKL.

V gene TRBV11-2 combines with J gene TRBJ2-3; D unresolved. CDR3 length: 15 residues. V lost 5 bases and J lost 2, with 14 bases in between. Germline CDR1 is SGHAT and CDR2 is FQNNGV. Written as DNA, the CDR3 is TGTGCCAGCAGCCAACGGTTGGGGTTCACAGATACGCAGTATTTT. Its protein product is CASSQRLGFTDTQYF.

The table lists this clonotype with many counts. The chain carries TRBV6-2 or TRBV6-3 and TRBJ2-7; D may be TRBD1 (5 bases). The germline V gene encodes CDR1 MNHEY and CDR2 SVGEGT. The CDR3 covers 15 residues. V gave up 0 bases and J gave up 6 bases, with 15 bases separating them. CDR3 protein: CASSYSRQGRSEQYF. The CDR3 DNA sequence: TGTGCCAGCAGTTACTCGCGGCAGGGAAGGTCCGAGCAGTACTTC.

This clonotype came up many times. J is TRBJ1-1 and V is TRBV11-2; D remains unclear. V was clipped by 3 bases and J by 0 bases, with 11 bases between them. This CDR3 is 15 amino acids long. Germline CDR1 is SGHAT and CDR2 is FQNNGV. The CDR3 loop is CASSLGSRVNTEAFF. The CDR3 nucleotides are TGTGCCAGCAGCTTGGGATCGAGAGTGAACACTGAAGCTTTCTTT.

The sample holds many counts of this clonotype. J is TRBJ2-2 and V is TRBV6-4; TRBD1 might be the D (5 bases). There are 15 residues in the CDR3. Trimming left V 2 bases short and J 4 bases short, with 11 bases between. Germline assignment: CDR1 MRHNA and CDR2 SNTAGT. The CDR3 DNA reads TGTGCCAGCAGTGACAAGGGGTATACCACCGGGGAGCTGTTTTTT. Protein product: CASSDKGYTTGELFF.

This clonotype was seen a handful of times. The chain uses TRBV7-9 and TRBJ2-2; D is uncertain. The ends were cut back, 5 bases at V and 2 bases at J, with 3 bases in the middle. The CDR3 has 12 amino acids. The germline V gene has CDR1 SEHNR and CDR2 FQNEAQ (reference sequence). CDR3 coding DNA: TGTGCCAGCAGCGAAAACACCGGGGAGCTGTTTTTT. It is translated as CASSENTGELFF.

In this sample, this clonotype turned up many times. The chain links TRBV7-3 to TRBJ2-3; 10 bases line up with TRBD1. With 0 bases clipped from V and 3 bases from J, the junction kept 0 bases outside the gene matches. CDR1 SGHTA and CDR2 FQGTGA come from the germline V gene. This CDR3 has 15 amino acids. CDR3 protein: CASSLTGQGTDTQYF. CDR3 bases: TGTGCCAGCAGCTTAACGGGACAGGGGACAGATACGCAGTATTTT.

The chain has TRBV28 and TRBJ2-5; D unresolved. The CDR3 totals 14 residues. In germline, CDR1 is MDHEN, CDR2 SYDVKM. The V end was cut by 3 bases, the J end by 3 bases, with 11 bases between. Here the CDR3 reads CASSFGPTKETQYF. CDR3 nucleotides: TGTGCCAGCAGTTTCGGGCCGACCAAAGAGACCCAGTACTTC.

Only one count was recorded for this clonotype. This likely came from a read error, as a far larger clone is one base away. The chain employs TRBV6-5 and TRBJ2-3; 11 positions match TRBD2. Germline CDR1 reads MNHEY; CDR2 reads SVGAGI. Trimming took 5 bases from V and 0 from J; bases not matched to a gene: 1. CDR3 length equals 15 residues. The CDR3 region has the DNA TGTGCCAGCAGTCGGACTAGCGGGAGCACAGATACGCAGTATTTT. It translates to CASSRTSGSTDTQYF.

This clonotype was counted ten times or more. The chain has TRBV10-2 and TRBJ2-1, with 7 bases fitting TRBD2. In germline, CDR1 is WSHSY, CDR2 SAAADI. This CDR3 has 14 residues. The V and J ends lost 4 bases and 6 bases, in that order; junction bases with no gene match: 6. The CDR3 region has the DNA TGCGCCAGCAGTGTCGGCGGGAGTACCAATGAGCAGTTCTTC. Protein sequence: CASSVGGSTNEQFF.

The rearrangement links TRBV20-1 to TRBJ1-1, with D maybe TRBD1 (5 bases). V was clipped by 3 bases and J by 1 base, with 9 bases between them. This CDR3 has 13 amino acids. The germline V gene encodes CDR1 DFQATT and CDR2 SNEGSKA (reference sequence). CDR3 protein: CSASQGGNTEAFF. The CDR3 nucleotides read TGCAGTGCTAGCCAGGGAGGGAACACTGAAGCTTTCTTT.